The rows below give T cell receptor beta chains drawn from one sample of a study of identical twins. TCRdb passed the 5' RACE reads through MiXCR, listing each CDR3 protein once. Here the sample spans hundreds of thousands of distinct CDR3 sequences, approximately 6.1% being singletons. Sample: naive T cells sorted from blood. The receptors stem from a man younger than 30 in good health. The CDR3 runs from the conserved cysteine through the conserved F or W. Each record gives: V gene, clone size, D gene, J gene, CDR3 DNA, CDR3 protein. A D gene is named only where the DNA matches it firmly. Only some rows state a clone size, as once, few, many or a class for expanded clones.

TRBV29-1,many,TRBD2,TRBJ2-1,TGCAGCGTGCGGGAGTATGAGCAGTTCTTC,CSVREYEQFF
TRBV7-9,many,.,TRBJ2-1,TGTGCCAGCAGCCCGGACTGGCAGTTCTTC,CASSPDWQFF
TRBV20-1,many,TRBD1,TRBJ2-1,TGCAGTGCTAGAGTGACCGACAGGGTCGGGAATGAGCAGTTCTTC,CSARVTDRVGNEQFF
TRBV11-2,many,TRBD2,TRBJ2-1,TGTGCCAGCAGCTTGGATCCGGGACTAGTGGGCCATGAGCAGTTCTTC,CASSLDPGLVGHEQFF
TRBV5-1,many,TRBD1,TRBJ1-2,TGCGCCAGCAGCCCGGGACAGGCGCACTATGGCTACACCTTC,CASSPGQAHYGYTF
TRBV24-1,.,TRBD2,TRBJ2-3,TGTGCCACCAGTGACATAGCGGGAGGGCCGACAGATACGCAGTATTTT,CATSDIAGGPTDTQYF
TRBV11-2,few,TRBD2,TRBJ2-7,TGTGCCAGCAGCTCGGGGACTAGCGGGGCTTACGAGCAGTACTTC,CASSSGTSGAYEQYF
TRBV28,many,.,TRBJ2-5,TGTGCCACCCGATCTGGGGTGGGGGAGACCCAGTACTTC,CATRSGVGETQYF
TRBV5-1,many,.,TRBJ2-3,TGTGCCAGCAGCTTAAACACAGATACGCAGTATTTT,CASSLNTDTQYF
TRBV9,few,TRBD1,TRBJ1-2,TGTGCCAGCAGCGTCATACCGGGACAGGAGTTCCATGGCTACACCTTC,CASSVIPGQEFHGYTF
TRBV4-2,many,TRBD2,TRBJ2-7,TGTGCCAGCAGCCAAGAGGATGGGACTAGCGGGAGGGCCGTTTCCTACGAGCAGTACTTC,CASSQEDGTSGRAVSYEQYF
TRBV5-1,few,TRBD2,TRBJ2-1,TGCGCCAGCAGCTTGCCTGGGACTAGCGGGAGGCAAAGTATTAGCTCCTACAATGAGCAGTTCTTC,CASSLPGTSGRQSISSYNEQFF
TRBV29-1,many,TRBD1,TRBJ2-3,TGCAGCGACGAGAGACAGGGGAGTCCAGATACGCAGTATTTT,CSDERQGSPDTQYF
TRBV11-3,.,TRBD1,TRBJ2-5,TGTGCCAGCAGGGACAGGGTTGAAGAGACCCAGTACTTC,CASRDRVEETQYF
TRBV4-1,few,.,TRBJ1-1,TGCGCCAGCAGCCAAGATAGGTTCGGGGGAATGGGCACTGAAGCTTTCTTT,CASSQDRFGGMGTEAFF
TRBV5-1,.,.,TRBJ1-1,TGCGCCAGCAGCTTGGCCTTTCCGGCCCAGAACACTGAAGCTTTCTTT,CASSLAFPAQNTEAFF
TRBV7-9,few,.,TRBJ1-4,TGTGCCAGCAGTAAGGGTACAGGAGTTGCAACTAATGAAAAACTGTTTTTT,CASSKGTGVATNEKLFF
TRBV15,many,TRBD2,TRBJ2-1,TGTGCCACCAGATCCGGGACTAGCGGGATAAGCTCCTACAATGAGCAGTTCTTC,CATRSGTSGISSYNEQFF
TRBV7-2,few,.,TRBJ1-5,TGTGCCAGCAGCTTTAAGTGGGCTCAGCCCCAGCATTTT,CASSFKWAQPQHF
TRBV7-2,few,.,TRBJ2-7,TGTGCCAGCAGCCCGAGGGGGAGTGACTTCTACGAGCAGTACTTC,CASSPRGSDFYEQYF
TRBV11-2,.,TRBD2,TRBJ2-1,TGTGCCAGCAGCTTTGGAGCGGGAGGGTATGAGTTCTTC,CASSFGAGGYEFF
TRBV20-1,many,TRBD2,TRBJ2-7,TGCAGTGCGCGGACTAGCGGTCCCTACGAGCAGTACTTC,CSARTSGPYEQYF
TRBV7-2,.,TRBD2,TRBJ2-7,TGTGCCAGCAGCTTAGAGGGAGGGCCCTCTTACGAGCAGTACTTC,CASSLEGGPSYEQYF
TRBV2,few,.,TRBJ1-6,TGTGCCAGCAGTGAATGGGAGGGGGAATTATATAATTCACCCCTCCACTTT,CASSEWEGELYNSPLHF
TRBV3-1,.,TRBD2,TRBJ2-1,TGTGCCAGCAGCCAAGTTAGACTAGCGGGAGTCTACAATGAGCAGTTCTTC,CASSQVRLAGVYNEQFF
TRBV6-2/TRBV6-3,many,TRBD1,TRBJ1-5,TGTGCCAGCAGTAGGACAGGGGGCGGTCAGCCCCAGCATTTT,CASSRTGGGQPQHF
TRBV5-1,few,.,TRBJ1-3,TGCGCCAGCAGCTTAGGACAGCTAAGCTCTGGAAACACCATATATTTT,CASSLGQLSSGNTIYF
TRBV7-9,many,TRBD1,TRBJ1-4,TGTGCCAGCAGCTCTGAACCATCCGGGACAGAAGAAAAACTGTTTTTT,CASSSEPSGTEEKLFF
TRBV20-1,many,.,TRBJ2-1,TGCAGTGCTAGGCCATCTACCGGACTCTCCTACAATGAGCAGTTCTTC,CSARPSTGLSYNEQFF
TRBV7-6,few,.,TRBJ1-2,TGTGCCAGCAGCAACGGACAGCACGGGTCTGGCTACACCTTC,CASSNGQHGSGYTF
TRBV19,.,.,TRBJ1-1,TGTGCCAGTAGCACCGGGGCCCTCAACACTGAAGCTTTCTTT,CASSTGALNTEAFF
TRBV7-2,many,TRBD1,TRBJ2-7,TGTGCCAGCAGCTTAGCGGGGACAGGGGAGGTGCGCTACGAGCAGTACTTC,CASSLAGTGEVRYEQYF
TRBV6-5,.,.,TRBJ2-2,TGTGCCAGCAGTTACCCGAGGGGAGGCAGGGCCGGGGAGCTGTTTTTT,CASSYPRGGRAGELFF
TRBV7-9,.,.,TRBJ1-1,TGTGCCAGCAGCAGTACTTGGCCTGAAGCTTTCTTT,CASSSTWPEAFF
TRBV20-1,few,.,TRBJ2-7,TGCAGTGCCCTAGGCGGTACCTACGAGCAGTACTTC,CSALGGTYEQYF
TRBV19,few,TRBD1,TRBJ2-4,TGTGCCAGTAGTATAGGAGGGACAGTAGCCAAAAACATTCAGTACTTC,CASSIGGTVAKNIQYF
TRBV7-6,many,TRBD1,TRBJ2-1,TGTGCCAGCAGCTTACTTTGGCAGGGGGCGGATGAGCAGTTCTTC,CASSLLWQGADEQFF
TRBV9,once,.,TRBJ2-1,TGTGCCAGCAGCGTTGGGGTTTTACTAGGGTCTGAGCAGTTCTTC,CASSVGVLLGSEQFF
TRBV2,.,TRBD2,TRBJ2-5,TGTGCCAGCAGGATGACTAGCGGGAGTTATGAGACCCAGTACTTC,CASRMTSGSYETQYF
TRBV11-2,.,TRBD1,TRBJ2-7,TGTGCCAGCAGCCCTCGGACAGGGCTAACCTACGAGCAGTACTTC,CASSPRTGLTYEQYF
TRBV5-1,.,.,TRBJ2-7,TGCGCCAGCAGCCCGGGGGACCGCACTGCCGAGCAGTACTTC,CASSPGDRTAEQYF